Listed below are T cell receptor beta chains from one sample, sequenced in a study of OX40 agonist ivuxolimab in advanced cancers. Measured with immunoSEQ multiplex PCR; TCRdb has only the in-frame clones, and not every one. The data contain some 28,000 clones, 86% of them singletons. The sample in question was CD4+ or CD8+ T cells sorted from blood, obtained in a trial of the OX40 agonist ivuxolimab. Every receptor here comes from an adult with an advanced solid tumor such as melanoma, head and neck, liver or kidney cancer. Each CDR3 is given with its conserved first and last residue. Each record gives: clone size, J gene, D gene, V gene, CDR3 protein, CDR3 DNA. The D gene is left open where the match is weak. Expanded clones get a size class; other rows say once, few or many, or leave the size out.

clone size: .
J gene: TRBJ1-5
D gene: .
V gene: TRBV19
CDR3 protein: CASSNLRVKIIEGGYSNQPQHF
CDR3 DNA: TGTGCCAGTAGTAACCTCCGCGTTAAGATTATCGAAGGCGGTTATAGCAATCAGCCCCAGCATTTT

clone size: medium-sized
J gene: TRBJ1-2
D gene: TRBD1
V gene: TRBV27
CDR3 protein: CASSTTGGDYGYTF
CDR3 DNA: TGTGCCAGCAGTACCACAGGGGGCGACTATGGCTACACCTTC

clone size: once
J gene: TRBJ1-5
D gene: .
V gene: TRBV6-5
CDR3 protein: CASRGNQPQHF
CDR3 DNA: TGTGCCAGCAGGGGCAATCAGCCCCAGCATTTT

clone size: .
J gene: TRBJ1-2
D gene: .
V gene: TRBV28
CDR3 protein: CASSFEGEVRYGYTF
CDR3 DNA: TGTGCCAGCAGTTTCGAGGGGGAGGTGAGGTATGGCTACACCTTC

clone size: .
J gene: TRBJ2-7
D gene: .
V gene: TRBV28
CDR3 protein: CATSQGYEQYF
CDR3 DNA: TGTGCCACCTCCCAGGGCTACGAGCAGTACTTC

clone size: few
J gene: TRBJ2-1
D gene: .
V gene: TRBV6-5
CDR3 protein: CASSLGANYNEQFF
CDR3 DNA: TGTGCCAGCAGTTTAGGGGCGAACTACAATGAGCAGTTCTTC

clone size: .
J gene: TRBJ2-1
D gene: .
V gene: TRBV5-4
CDR3 protein: CASSAGVLEQFF
CDR3 DNA: TGTGCCAGCAGCGCAGGGGTACTCGAGCAGTTCTTC

clone size: .
J gene: TRBJ1-1
D gene: TRBD1
V gene: TRBV14
CDR3 protein: CASSFRTGYTEAFF
CDR3 DNA: TGTGCCAGCAGCTTTAGGACAGGGTACACTGAAGCTTTCTTT

clone size: .
J gene: TRBJ1-6
D gene: .
V gene: TRBV20-1
CDR3 protein: CSARDNSPLHF
CDR3 DNA: TGCAGTGCCCGGGACAATTCACCCCTCCACTTT

clone size: .
J gene: TRBJ2-7
D gene: .
V gene: TRBV6-6
CDR3 protein: CASSYGGAETYEQYF
CDR3 DNA: TGTGCCAGCAGTTACGGTGGGGCGGAGACCTACGAGCAGTACTTC

clone size: .
J gene: TRBJ1-5
D gene: .
V gene: TRBV15
CDR3 protein: CATSRVEGSNQPQHF
CDR3 DNA: TGTGCCACCAGCAGAGTTGAGGGCTCCAATCAGCCCCAGCATTTT

clone size: .
J gene: TRBJ1-6
D gene: .
V gene: TRBV11-2
CDR3 protein: CASSYESPLHF
CDR3 DNA: TGTGCCAGCAGCTACGAGTCCCCCCTCCACTTT

clone size: .
J gene: TRBJ2-7
D gene: .
V gene: TRBV6-6
CDR3 protein: CASSYSRPDSYEQYF
CDR3 DNA: TGTGCCAGCAGTTACTCGCGCCCAGACTCCTACGAGCAGTACTTC

clone size: .
J gene: TRBJ2-7
D gene: .
V gene: TRBV6-5
CDR3 protein: CASSYGPDYEQYF
CDR3 DNA: TGTGCCAGCAGTTACGGGCCAGACTACGAGCAGTACTTC

clone size: .
J gene: TRBJ2-7
D gene: .
V gene: TRBV6-6
CDR3 protein: CASNRDNSYEQYF
CDR3 DNA: TGTGCCAGCAATCGGGACAACTCCTACGAGCAGTACTTC

clone size: .
J gene: TRBJ2-7
D gene: .
V gene: TRBV27
CDR3 protein: CASSRDTHYEQYF
CDR3 DNA: TGTGCCAGCAGCCGGGACACCCACTACGAGCAGTACTTC

clone size: .
J gene: TRBJ2-7
D gene: TRBD1
V gene: TRBV28
CDR3 protein: CASSLPKPRDRANYEQYF
CDR3 DNA: TGTGCCAGCAGTTTACCCAAACCCCGGGACAGGGCCAACTACGAGCAGTACTTC

clone size: .
J gene: TRBJ1-5
D gene: .
V gene: TRBV7-9
CDR3 protein: CASSQDLRANQPQHF
CDR3 DNA: TGTGCCAGCAGCCAAGATCTCAGGGCAAATCAGCCCCAGCATTTT

clone size: few
J gene: TRBJ1-1
D gene: TRBD1
V gene: TRBV19
CDR3 protein: CASSVDRDTEAFF
CDR3 DNA: TGTGCCAGTAGTGTGGACAGGGACACTGAAGCTTTCTTT

clone size: .
J gene: TRBJ1-5
D gene: TRBD1
V gene: TRBV27
CDR3 protein: CASSPLTGGPSQPQHF
CDR3 DNA: TGTGCCAGCAGTCCCCTGACAGGGGGCCCCTCTCAGCCCCAGCATTTT

clone size: few
J gene: TRBJ2-2
D gene: TRBD1
V gene: TRBV7-6
CDR3 protein: CASSLKGASGELFF
CDR3 DNA: TGTGCCAGCAGCCTTAAGGGGGCTTCCGGGGAGCTGTTTTTT

clone size: .
J gene: TRBJ1-3
D gene: .
V gene: TRBV27
CDR3 protein: CASSLCRTHSGNTIYF
CDR3 DNA: TGTGCCAGCAGTTTATGTAGGACCCACTCTGGAAACACCATATATTTT

clone size: .
J gene: TRBJ2-5
D gene: .
V gene: TRBV11-3
CDR3 protein: CASSPGPWETQYF
CDR3 DNA: TGTGCCAGCAGCCCCGGACCCTGGGAGACCCAGTACTTC

clone size: .
J gene: TRBJ2-7
D gene: TRBD1
V gene: TRBV28
CDR3 protein: CASSLDRGVDEQYF
CDR3 DNA: TGTGCCAGCAGTCTGGACAGGGGGGTCGACGAGCAGTACTTC

clone size: .
J gene: TRBJ2-7
D gene: TRBD1
V gene: TRBV19
CDR3 protein: CASAHGDRAYEQYF
CDR3 DNA: TGTGCCAGTGCCCACGGGGACAGGGCCTACGAGCAGTACTTC

clone size: .
J gene: TRBJ2-1
D gene: .
V gene: TRBV7-6
CDR3 protein: CASSPGPGVHEQFF
CDR3 DNA: TGTGCCAGCAGCCCCGGACCAGGGGTACATGAGCAGTTCTTC

clone size: .
J gene: TRBJ1-2
D gene: .
V gene: TRBV29-1
CDR3 protein: CSVEGGGPTVYGYTF
CDR3 DNA: TGCAGCGTTGAAGGAGGAGGCCCTACGGTCTATGGCTACACCTTC

clone size: .
J gene: TRBJ2-3
D gene: TRBD2
V gene: TRBV27
CDR3 protein: CASIPLAGGPADTQYF
CDR3 DNA: TGTGCCAGCATCCCCCTAGCGGGGGGGCCTGCAGATACGCAGTATTTT

clone size: .
J gene: TRBJ2-1
D gene: .
V gene: TRBV10-3
CDR3 protein: CATGGRDDEQFF
CDR3 DNA: TGTGCCACGGGTGGGCGCGACGATGAGCAGTTCTTC

clone size: .
J gene: TRBJ1-1
D gene: .
V gene: TRBV7-6
CDR3 protein: CASRGGDTEAFF
CDR3 DNA: TGTGCCAGCAGGGGGGGGGACACTGAAGCTTTCTTT

clone size: .
J gene: TRBJ1-3
D gene: TRBD1
V gene: TRBV4-1
CDR3 protein: CASSQDGVGQAAGNTIYF
CDR3 DNA: TGCGCCAGCAGCCAAGATGGTGTCGGACAGGCTGCTGGAAACACCATATATTTT

clone size: .
J gene: TRBJ2-5
D gene: .
V gene: TRBV5-6
CDR3 protein: CASSPYDGQPVFQETQYF
CDR3 DNA: TGTGCCAGCAGCCCGTATGACGGACAGCCCGTCTTCCAAGAGACCCAGTACTTC

clone size: .
J gene: TRBJ2-1
D gene: .
V gene: TRBV10-1
CDR3 protein: CASSPPGGNEQFF
CDR3 DNA: TGCGCCAGCAGCCCCCCGGGCGGCAATGAGCAGTTCTTC

clone size: .
J gene: TRBJ2-5
D gene: TRBD2
V gene: TRBV27
CDR3 protein: CASNPARLAGLETQYF
CDR3 DNA: TGTGCCAGCAATCCAGCCCGACTAGCGGGGCTAGAGACCCAGTACTTC

clone size: .
J gene: TRBJ1-1
D gene: TRBD1
V gene: TRBV7-6
CDR3 protein: CASSSSPGQGRTEAFF
CDR3 DNA: TGTGCCAGCAGCTCGAGCCCGGGACAGGGGCGAACTGAAGCTTTCTTT

clone size: .
J gene: TRBJ2-5
D gene: .
V gene: TRBV9
CDR3 protein: CASSVDRRQETQYF
CDR3 DNA: TGTGCCAGCAGCGTAGACAGGCGACAAGAGACCCAGTACTTC

clone size: once
J gene: TRBJ2-5
D gene: .
V gene: TRBV7-9
CDR3 protein: CASSLDDEETQYF
CDR3 DNA: TGTGCCAGCAGCTTAGACGACGAAGAGACCCAGTACTTC

clone size: .
J gene: TRBJ1-2
D gene: .
V gene: TRBV27
CDR3 protein: CASSLKAPGQGISGYTF
CDR3 DNA: TGTGCCAGCAGTTTAAAAGCTCCGGGGCAGGGAATAAGCGGCTACACCTTC

clone size: .
J gene: TRBJ2-7
D gene: TRBD1
V gene: TRBV11-2
CDR3 protein: CASSFWTGDEQYF
CDR3 DNA: TGTGCCAGCAGCTTCTGGACAGGGGACGAGCAGTACTTC

clone size: .
J gene: TRBJ2-3
D gene: TRBD1
V gene: TRBV6-6
CDR3 protein: CASSPQGEPTDTQYF
CDR3 DNA: TGTGCCAGCAGTCCCCAGGGGGAGCCCACAGATACGCAGTATTTT

clone size: few
J gene: TRBJ1-2
D gene: .
V gene: TRBV19
CDR3 protein: CASTPDGYGYTF
CDR3 DNA: TGTGCCAGTACCCCCGACGGCTATGGCTACACCTTC

clone size: .
J gene: TRBJ2-7
D gene: .
V gene: TRBV27
CDR3 protein: CASSRRGGSYEQYF
CDR3 DNA: TGTGCCAGCAGCAGAAGAGGGGGCTCCTACGAGCAGTACTTC

clone size: .
J gene: TRBJ2-1
D gene: .
V gene: TRBV6-5
CDR3 protein: CASSPRGAHEQFF
CDR3 DNA: TGTGCCAGCAGTCCCAGAGGTGCGCATGAGCAGTTCTTC